The next 14 T cell receptor beta chains were all read from a single sample in a study of T-cell memory formation after mild COVID-19. TCRdb called the 5' RACE reads again in MiXCR, with one record for every CDR3 protein. The sample lists about 350,000 distinct CDR3 sequences; roughly 15% were seen once. Sequenced material: PBMCs or a T cell subset sorted from them (not recorded which). The receptors shown here come from a man aged 18 to 29 who had mild COVID-19 (a few samples of this study predate the infection). Cell type and time point are not known.

Only a few counts were recorded for this clonotype. The genes are TRBV4-3 and TRBJ1-1; unclear D gene. The V gene lost 0 bases and the J gene lost 2 bases, with 10 bases spanning the gap. The CDR3 totals 15 residues. Germline V gene sequence: CDR1 LGHNA, CDR2 YSLEER. The CDR3 is CASSQDLRPNTEAFF. CDR3 DNA sequence: TGCGCCAGCAGCCAAGATCTTCGGCCTAACACTGAAGCTTTCTTT.

The chain employs TRBV20-1 and TRBJ2-3, with 7 bases matching TRBD2. CDR3 length: 14 residues. The V segment lost 5 bases and the J segment 5 bases; nucleotides outside the gene matches: 10. Germline V gives CDR1 DFQATT, CDR2 SNEGSKA (reference sequence). CDR3 in amino acids: CSAGRAGRGDTQYF. The CDR3 coding sequence is TGCAGTGCTGGGAGAGCGGGGCGAGGAGATACGCAGTATTTT.

The chain recombines TRBV6-1 with TRBJ2-7, with D tentatively TRBD1 or TRBD2 (5 bases each). CDR3 length equals 13 residues. V was cut by 5 bases and J by 9 bases, with 17 bases left in between. Germline-derived CDR1 and CDR2 are MNHNS and SASEGT. The CDR3 DNA is TGTGCCAGCAGTCCACGGGACGGTATAGGGCAGTACGTC. Protein sequence: CASSPRDGIGQYV.

This clonotype was counted only a few times. The chain carries TRBV4-2 and TRBJ2-1; D may match TRBD1 or TRBD2 (5 bases each). Per the germline V gene, CDR1 is LGHNA and CDR2 is YNFKEQ. Deletions cut 8 bases from V and 4 bases from J, with 9 bases between. The CDR3 loop spans 12 amino acids. In DNA, the CDR3 is TGTGCCAGCTGGGACGGATACAATGAGCAGTTCTTC. It codes for CASWDGYNEQFF.

This clonotype appeared many times. This chain links TRBV7-2 with TRBJ2-3; no firm D call. This CDR3 has 14 residues. Germline loops: CDR1 SGHTA, CDR2 FQGNSA. V lost 4 bases and J lost 4, with 12 bases in between. CDR3 sequence reads: CASSSSVRADTQYF. The CDR3 DNA follows: TGTGCCAGCAGCTCCTCAGTTAGGGCAGATACGCAGTATTTT.

The V and J genes are TRBV24-1 and TRBJ1-2; D is possibly TRBD1 (5 bases). The V end was cut by 9 bases, the J end by 4 bases, with 11 bases between. Germline V gene data show CDR1 as KGHDR and CDR2 as SFDVKD. The length of the CDR3 is 12 residues. The CDR3 DNA is TGTGCCACCGGGGGAGGTGCCTATGGCTACACCTTC. It translates to CATGGGAYGYTF.

This clonotype was recorded a few times. V usage is TRBV3-1 and J usage is TRBJ1-4; perhaps TRBD1 as D (6 bases). The CDR3 totals 16 residues. The V gene lost 4 bases and the J gene lost 0 bases, with 12 bases spanning the gap. The germline V gene has CDR1 LGHDT and CDR2 YNNKEL (reference sequence). The CDR3 nucleotides are TGTGCCAGCAGCCTCGCCGGGACATCAACTAATGAAAAACTGTTTTTT. Protein: CASSLAGTSTNEKLFF.

This clonotype was seen a few times. The chain recombines TRBV24-1 with TRBJ2-5; 8 positions agree with TRBD2. The CDR3 is 14 amino acids. V dropped 6 bases and J dropped 1; count of bases not matched to a gene: 3. Germline CDR1 KGHDR, CDR2 SFDVKD. CDR3 loop: CATSPGGGQETQYF. The CDR3 region has the DNA TGTGCCACCAGTCCGGGGGGGGGCCAAGAGACCCAGTACTTC.

This clonotype was seen a handful of times. The chain recombines TRBV5-1 with TRBJ1-1; 8 bases are shared with TRBD1. The ends lost 1 base at V and 7 bases at J; junction bases unmatched: 9. In germline, CDR1 is SGHRS, CDR2 YFSETQ. This CDR3 is built from 15 residues. The DNA for the CDR3 is TGCGCCAGCAGCTTGAGTGGAACAGGGGGGAGTGAAGCTTTCTTT. It yields the protein CASSLSGTGGSEAFF.

The sample holds a few counts of this clonotype. This rearrangement joins TRBV6-5 to TRBJ1-3; tentative D call: TRBD1 (5 bases). CDR3 length equals 15 residues. V was clipped by 0 bases and J by 4 bases, with 10 bases between them. Germline values: CDR1 MNHEY, CDR2 SVGAGI. Here the CDR3 reads CASSYSIGVGNTIYF. The CDR3 DNA sequence: TGTGCCAGCAGTTACTCTATAGGGGTCGGAAACACCATATATTTT.

The CDR3 loop is CASSLGVGHTNEKLFF. The CDR3 nucleotides are TGCGCCAGCAGCCTGGGGGTCGGACATACTAATGAAAAACTGTTTTTT. The V call is TRBV5-1, the J call TRBJ1-4, with D maybe TRBD1 (5 bases). CDR1 is SGHRS and CDR2 is YFSETQ in the germline V gene. Trimming shortened V by 4 bases and J by 2 bases, and 15 bases separated the two germline ends. The CDR3 runs 16 residues.

A few counts support this clonotype. This rearrangement joins TRBV5-1 to TRBJ2-5; D perhaps matches TRBD2 (5 bases). V shed 2 bases and J shed 7 bases, with 18 bases lying between them. The CDR3 loop spans 15 amino acids. Germline V lookup: CDR1 SGHRS, CDR2 YFSETQ. The CDR3 sequence: CASSLGGPPRPTQYF. The CDR3 bases are TGCGCCAGCAGCTTAGGAGGCCCCCCACGACCGACCCAGTACTTC.

This clonotype showed up many times. J is TRBJ2-3 and V is TRBV2, with no clear D. CDR3 length: 12 amino acids. V lost 2 bases to trimming and J lost 3 bases, with 3 bases between them. Germline V CDR1 and CDR2: SNHLY, FYNNEI. CDR3 in amino acids: CASSEQTDTQYF. The CDR3 DNA sequence: TGTGCCAGCAGTGAACAAACAGATACGCAGTATTTT.

This clonotype was counted between two and nine times. V is TRBV28 and J is TRBJ2-5; 8 nucleotides match TRBD1. This CDR3 spans 17 amino acids. V gave up 7 bases and J gave up 5 bases; unmatched junction bases: 18. Germline V CDR1 and CDR2: MDHEN, SYDVKM. The CDR3 loop reads CASTYSWTGRPGETQYF. In nucleotides, the CDR3 is TGTGCCAGCACCTATTCTTGGACAGGGCGTCCGGGGGAGACCCAGTACTTC.